This T cell receptor beta chain emerged from a study of T cell responses to AZD1222 COVID-19 vaccine. Study results and caveats: Repertoire samples came only from after the peak T cell response. White British ancestry dominated among donors, who included more females, and clonal diversity was possibly underestimated. Spike as a whole was targeted by vaccine-associated CD4 TCRs, dominant at 160-218 and 743-854.

With V trimmed by 5 bases and J by 7 bases, 4 bases remained unmatched. CDR3 length: 13 amino acids. Germline lookup yields CDR1 SNHLY and CDR2 FYNNEI. About this clone itself: No antigen is known for it.

Assay: immunoSEQ multiplex PCR; the TCRdb copy retains only in-frame clones and omits some. The sample has about 110,000 clones, less than 95% seen once; the top ten hold 6.5% to 10%. This TCR came from an adult who received the AZD1222 COVID-19 vaccine. Sequenced here: peripheral blood, sampled 28 days after the second AZD1222 dose. This chain uses TRBV2 with TRBJ2-2; TRBD1 agrees at 7 bases. DNA of the CDR3: TGTGCCAGCAGTTCGACAGGGTTCGGGGAGCTGTTTTTT. Translation: CASSSTGFGELFF.